Detailed here is one T cell receptor beta chain. Antigen specificity is unknown. This sample is drawn from a study of T cell responses to AZD1222 COVID-19 vaccine. Whole-study results and caveats: Sampling that yielded the repertoires occurred only after the peak T cell response. Regions left unmutated in variants are reportedly the target of nearly half of spike-specific TCRs. Vaccine-related CD4 TCRs covered spike, predominating at 160-218 and 743-854.

The table came from immunoSEQ multiplex PCR; TCRdb's copy has only in-frame clones and leaves some out. The sample lists some 150,000 clones, roughly 90% occurring once. V was clipped by 0 bases and J by 8 bases, with 17 bases between them. The CDR3 contains 15 residues. Looked up from germline, CDR1 is SGHRS and CDR2 is YFSETQ. The study pooled second doses at about 4 or about 12 weeks. The TCR comes from an adult who received the AZD1222 COVID-19 vaccine. The chain combines TRBV5-1 with TRBJ1-2; D is uncertain. The starting material was peripheral blood, obtained 28 days after the second AZD1222 dose. Here the CDR3 reads CASSLALGVSSGYTF. The DNA for the CDR3 is TGCGCCAGCAGCTTGGCGCTGGGTGTATCCTCGGGCTACACCTTC.